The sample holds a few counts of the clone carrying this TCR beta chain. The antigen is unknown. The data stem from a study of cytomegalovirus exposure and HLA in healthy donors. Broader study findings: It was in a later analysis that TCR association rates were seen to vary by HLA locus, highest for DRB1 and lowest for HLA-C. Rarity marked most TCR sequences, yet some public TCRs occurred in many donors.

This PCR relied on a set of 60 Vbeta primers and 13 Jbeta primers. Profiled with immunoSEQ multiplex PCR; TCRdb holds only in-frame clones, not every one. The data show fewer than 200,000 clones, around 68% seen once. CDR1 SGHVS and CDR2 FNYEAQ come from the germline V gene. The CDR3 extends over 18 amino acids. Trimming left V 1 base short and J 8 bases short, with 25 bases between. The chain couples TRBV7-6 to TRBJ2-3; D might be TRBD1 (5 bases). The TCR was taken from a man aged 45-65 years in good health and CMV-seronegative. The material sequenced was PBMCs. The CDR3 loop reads CASSLVGARNAQKSTQYF. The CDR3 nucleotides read TGTGCCAGCAGCTTAGTAGGGGCGCGGAACGCGCAGAAGTCTACGCAGTATTTT.